This TCR beta chain is drawn from a study of CD8 T cells in Susac syndrome. Reverse transcription of about 0.5 to 1 ug RNA used random hexamers. TCRdb used MiXCR to reprocess the immunoSEQ multiplex PCR reads, holding one entry per CDR3 protein. The sample shows tens of thousands of distinct CDR3 sequences, 90% to 95% of them seen only once. V was clipped by 2 bases and J by 2 bases, with 16 bases between them. The CDR3 sequence is 17 residues long. Germline V lookup: CDR1 MNHEY, CDR2 SVGEGT. The receptor was isolated from a human donor in good health. The rearrangement joins TRBV6-2 or TRBV6-3 to TRBJ1-5; D perhaps matches TRBD1 (5 bases). Sequenced input: CD8+ T cells from PBMCs. The CDR3 loop reads CASSYRPRGSGNQPQHF. As DNA, the CDR3 is TGTGCCAGCAGTTACCGCCCGAGGGGCAGCGGCAATCAGCCCCAGCATTTT.